A selection of T cell receptor beta chains follows, all from one sample in a study of T cell responses to AZD1222 COVID-19 vaccine. Profiling relied on immunoSEQ multiplex PCR, and the TCRdb table lists in-frame clones only, not all of them. The data show under 170,000 clones, with roughly 90% seen just once and 3.3% held by the top ten. Sequenced material: peripheral blood, taken 28 days after the second AZD1222 dose. These receptors were collected from an adult who received the AZD1222 COVID-19 vaccine. Both conserved end residues are part of each CDR3. D genes are given only for firm matches. The listing skips clone size in some rows; elsewhere it reads once, few, many or a size class.

J gene: TRBJ1-2
D gene: TRBD1
V gene: TRBV28
clone size: NA
CDR3 DNA: TGTGCCAGCAGTGAACCCGGGACAGGGAAAAGCTATGGCTACACCTTC
CDR3 protein: CASSEPGTGKSYGYTF

J gene: TRBJ2-1
D gene: NA
V gene: TRBV11-3
clone size: NA
CDR3 DNA: TGTGCCAGCGGGAATACTCGCAATGAGCAGTTCTTC
CDR3 protein: CASGNTRNEQFF

J gene: TRBJ1-6
D gene: NA
V gene: TRBV2
clone size: NA
CDR3 DNA: TGTGCCAGCAGGGAACAGGGCGACCTCAATAATTCACCCCTCCACTTT
CDR3 protein: CASREQGDLNNSPLHF

J gene: TRBJ2-7
D gene: NA
V gene: TRBV20-1
clone size: NA
CDR3 DNA: TGCAGTGCTAGTGTTGTCTTCGAGCAGTACTTC
CDR3 protein: CSASVVFEQYF

J gene: TRBJ1-2
D gene: NA
V gene: TRBV27
clone size: few
CDR3 DNA: TGTGCCAGCAGTTTGAATTGGGCGGGAAAGGGCTACACCTTC
CDR3 protein: CASSLNWAGKGYTF

J gene: TRBJ1-5
D gene: NA
V gene: TRBV7-9
clone size: once
CDR3 DNA: TGTGCCAGCAGCCCGACCGTTCTTCAGCCCCAGCATTTT
CDR3 protein: CASSPTVLQPQHF

J gene: TRBJ1-2
D gene: NA
V gene: TRBV30
clone size: NA
CDR3 DNA: TGTGCCTGGAACTATGAGCCTCCAAGGGCTGGCTACACCTTC
CDR3 protein: CAWNYEPPRAGYTF

J gene: TRBJ2-3
D gene: NA
V gene: TRBV7-6
clone size: NA
CDR3 DNA: TGTGCCAGCAGCTCCTACGCCGCAGATACGCAGTATTTT
CDR3 protein: CASSSYAADTQYF

J gene: TRBJ1-4
D gene: NA
V gene: TRBV30
clone size: NA
CDR3 DNA: TGTGCCTACGCCCCCCCAACTAATGAAAAACTGTTTTTT
CDR3 protein: CAYAPPTNEKLFF

J gene: TRBJ2-2
D gene: TRBD1
V gene: TRBV6-6
clone size: once
CDR3 DNA: TGTGCCAGCAGTCCAGGATACCCTTTACAGGGGACCACCGGGGAGCTGTTTTTT
CDR3 protein: CASSPGYPLQGTTGELFF

J gene: TRBJ1-1
D gene: NA
V gene: TRBV19
clone size: few
CDR3 DNA: TGTGCCAGTAGTATAGTCCGGGCGGGGTATCCTGAAGCTTTCTTT
CDR3 protein: CASSIVRAGYPEAFF

J gene: TRBJ2-1
D gene: NA
V gene: TRBV3-1/TRBV3-2
clone size: NA
CDR3 DNA: TGTGCCAGCAGCCAAGGCCGCTTGGGCCATGAGCAGTTCTTC
CDR3 protein: CASSQGRLGHEQFF

J gene: TRBJ2-7
D gene: TRBD2
V gene: TRBV5-1
clone size: NA
CDR3 DNA: TGCGCCAGCAGCCCCTCCACCGGGACTAGCGGGAGGGTAAACGAGCAGTACTTC
CDR3 protein: CASSPSTGTSGRVNEQYF

J gene: TRBJ2-7
D gene: NA
V gene: TRBV11-2
clone size: NA
CDR3 DNA: TGTGCCAGCAGCTTCGCCCCGTCCGGCTACGAGCAGTACTTC
CDR3 protein: CASSFAPSGYEQYF

J gene: TRBJ1-5
D gene: NA
V gene: TRBV28
clone size: NA
CDR3 DNA: TGTGCCAGCAATGAACGTGCAGGGTTTCAGCCCCAGCATTTT
CDR3 protein: CASNERAGFQPQHF

J gene: TRBJ2-1
D gene: NA
V gene: TRBV11-2
clone size: NA
CDR3 DNA: TGTGCCAGCAGCCCTCTCAGCAATGAGCAGTTCTTC
CDR3 protein: CASSPLSNEQFF

J gene: TRBJ1-2
D gene: TRBD1
V gene: TRBV7-2
clone size: NA
CDR3 DNA: TGTGCCAGCAGCTCGGGACAGCCCGGTGGAGGCTACACCTTC
CDR3 protein: CASSSGQPGGGYTF

J gene: TRBJ1-3
D gene: NA
V gene: TRBV6-1
clone size: NA
CDR3 DNA: TGTGCCAGCAGTGAAATGGGGAGGGCGGGAAACACCATATATTTT
CDR3 protein: CASSEMGRAGNTIYF

J gene: TRBJ1-1
D gene: NA
V gene: TRBV19
clone size: NA
CDR3 DNA: TGTGCCAGTAGTATCCAGGGTGGTAGCACTGAAGCTTTCTTT
CDR3 protein: CASSIQGGSTEAFF

J gene: TRBJ2-1
D gene: TRBD1
V gene: TRBV18
clone size: NA
CDR3 DNA: TGTGCCAGCTCACCACCGCGGGACAGGGTATACAATGAGCAGTTCTTC
CDR3 protein: CASSPPRDRVYNEQFF

J gene: TRBJ2-2
D gene: NA
V gene: TRBV6-5
clone size: NA
CDR3 DNA: TGTGCCAGCAGCATGGTGGCGCCGAACACCGGGGAGCTGTTTTTT
CDR3 protein: CASSMVAPNTGELFF

J gene: TRBJ1-1
D gene: NA
V gene: TRBV5-1
clone size: NA
CDR3 DNA: TGCGCCAGCAGCCCCACCTGGCAGGGGAACACTGAAGCTTTCTTT
CDR3 protein: CASSPTWQGNTEAFF

J gene: TRBJ2-5
D gene: TRBD2
V gene: TRBV28
clone size: NA
CDR3 DNA: TGTGCCAGCAGTACCTCCGGGGGGGCGGAACAAGAGACCCAGTACTTC
CDR3 protein: CASSTSGGAEQETQYF

J gene: TRBJ2-7
D gene: TRBD2
V gene: TRBV7-9
clone size: NA
CDR3 DNA: TGTGCCAGCAGCCCGACTAGCGGATACGAGCAGTACTTC
CDR3 protein: CASSPTSGYEQYF

J gene: TRBJ1-1
D gene: NA
V gene: TRBV6-6
clone size: NA
CDR3 DNA: TGTGCCAGCACCTATATAGCGGGGGACACTGAAGCTTTCTTT
CDR3 protein: CASTYIAGDTEAFF

J gene: TRBJ2-1
D gene: NA
V gene: TRBV30
clone size: once
CDR3 DNA: TGTGCCTGGAGTGTACTCTGGGGCGGGAACTACAATGAGCAGTTCTTC
CDR3 protein: CAWSVLWGGNYNEQFF

J gene: TRBJ1-6
D gene: TRBD1
V gene: TRBV10-3
clone size: NA
CDR3 DNA: TGTGCCATCAGGACCGGGACAGGGGGCAATAATTCACCCCTCCACTTT
CDR3 protein: CAIRTGTGGNNSPLHF

J gene: TRBJ1-2
D gene: TRBD1
V gene: TRBV3-1/TRBV3-2
clone size: once
CDR3 DNA: TGTGCCAGCAGCCAATCGGACAGGGGCGAGGGCTACACCTTC
CDR3 protein: CASSQSDRGEGYTF

J gene: TRBJ1-2
D gene: NA
V gene: TRBV6-6
clone size: NA
CDR3 DNA: TGTGCCAGCAGTTCCCCCGGGACCGCCCCTATCGGCTACACCTTC
CDR3 protein: CASSSPGTAPIGYTF

J gene: TRBJ2-7
D gene: TRBD2
V gene: TRBV19
clone size: NA
CDR3 DNA: TGTGCCAGTGCCAGGACTAGAGCCACCAGCGAGCAGTACTTC
CDR3 protein: CASARTRATSEQYF

J gene: TRBJ2-1
D gene: TRBD1
V gene: TRBV3-1/TRBV3-2
clone size: NA
CDR3 DNA: TGTGCCAGCAGCCAATTAGACAGGGGCGCTGAGCAGTTCTTC
CDR3 protein: CASSQLDRGAEQFF

J gene: TRBJ1-1
D gene: TRBD1
V gene: TRBV7-6
clone size: NA
CDR3 DNA: TGTGCCAGCAGTCGACAGGGGGACACTGAAGCTTTCTTT
CDR3 protein: CASSRQGDTEAFF

J gene: TRBJ1-1
D gene: NA
V gene: TRBV11-3
clone size: NA
CDR3 DNA: TGTGCCAGCAGCTTAGATCCCCAGGGAATCACTGAAGCTTTCTTT
CDR3 protein: CASSLDPQGITEAFF

J gene: TRBJ2-6
D gene: NA
V gene: TRBV29-1
clone size: NA
CDR3 DNA: TGCAGCGTTGCTATATTGTCGTCGGGGGCCAACGTCCTGACTTTC
CDR3 protein: CSVAILSSGANVLTF

J gene: TRBJ2-1
D gene: TRBD2
V gene: TRBV6-5
clone size: NA
CDR3 DNA: TGTGCCAGCACCGACCGAGGACCGGGACTAGGGAAGCAGTTCTTC
CDR3 protein: CASTDRGPGLGKQFF

J gene: TRBJ1-2
D gene: NA
V gene: TRBV9
clone size: NA
CDR3 DNA: TGTGCCAGCAGGGGCAGGGACGGCCTTTCCTATGGCTACACCTTC
CDR3 protein: CASRGRDGLSYGYTF

J gene: TRBJ2-2
D gene: TRBD2
V gene: TRBV10-3
clone size: once
CDR3 DNA: TGTGCCATCAGTGGATCCGGGACTAGCGGTAACACCGGGGAGCTGTTTTTT
CDR3 protein: CAISGSGTSGNTGELFF

J gene: TRBJ2-5
D gene: TRBD1
V gene: TRBV7-7
clone size: NA
CDR3 DNA: TGTGCTAGCAGCCTCGACAGGGAGGAGACCCAGTACTTC
CDR3 protein: CASSLDREETQYF

J gene: TRBJ2-5
D gene: NA
V gene: TRBV24-1
clone size: NA
CDR3 DNA: TGTGCCACCAGTGACCTCTGGACCCAGTACTTC
CDR3 protein: CATSDLWTQYF

J gene: TRBJ2-7
D gene: NA
V gene: TRBV6-1
clone size: NA
CDR3 DNA: TGTGCCAGCAGTGAAGGGGGGAGGACCTACGAGCAGTACTTC
CDR3 protein: CASSEGGRTYEQYF

J gene: TRBJ1-4
D gene: NA
V gene: TRBV5-1
clone size: NA
CDR3 DNA: TGCGCCAGCAGCTTCGACGGAACTAATGAAAAACTGTTTTTT
CDR3 protein: CASSFDGTNEKLFF

J gene: TRBJ2-1
D gene: NA
V gene: TRBV5-4
clone size: NA
CDR3 DNA: TGTGCCAGCAGCCCATCGCGCGGCAGGGGAGTCGGGGAGCAGTTCTTC
CDR3 protein: CASSPSRGRGVGEQFF

J gene: TRBJ1-1
D gene: NA
V gene: TRBV5-5
clone size: NA
CDR3 DNA: TGTGCCAGCCGGGGGGAGAACACTGAAGCTTTCTTT
CDR3 protein: CASRGENTEAFF

J gene: TRBJ1-5
D gene: NA
V gene: TRBV3-1/TRBV3-2
clone size: NA
CDR3 DNA: TGTGCCAGCAGCCAAGGGGGATATAGCAATCAGCCCCAGCATTTT
CDR3 protein: CASSQGGYSNQPQHF

J gene: TRBJ1-6
D gene: NA
V gene: TRBV6-5
clone size: NA
CDR3 DNA: TGTGCCAGCAGTTATGATGGGGACCGGAATTCACCCCTCCACTTT
CDR3 protein: CASSYDGDRNSPLHF

J gene: TRBJ1-3
D gene: NA
V gene: TRBV5-1
clone size: NA
CDR3 DNA: TGCGCCAGCAGCGATCAACGGGGGGCCGGAAACACCATATATTTT
CDR3 protein: CASSDQRGAGNTIYF

J gene: TRBJ2-3
D gene: NA
V gene: TRBV5-8
clone size: once
CDR3 DNA: TGTGCCAGCAGCTTGGCCCTTCTGAACACAGATACGCAGTATTTT
CDR3 protein: CASSLALLNTDTQYF

J gene: TRBJ1-6
D gene: NA
V gene: TRBV28
clone size: NA
CDR3 DNA: TGTGCCAGGCCTAGGTCCCGCCCGAATTCACCCCTCCACTTT
CDR3 protein: CARPRSRPNSPLHF